Listed below are T cell receptor beta chains from one sample, sequenced in a study of cytomegalovirus exposure and HLA in healthy donors. The protocol was immunoSEQ multiplex PCR, while the TCRdb copy is restricted to in-frame clones and leaves out a portion. Of under 150,000 clones listed, about 78% are singletons. Sequenced sample: PBMCs. These TCRs come from a woman under 40 in good health and CMV-seropositive. The conserved cysteine and the conserved F or W are not part of the CDR3 here.

j_gene,v_gene,CDR3aa
TRBJ1-1,TRBV4-1,ASSLGGNTEAF
TRBJ1-5,TRBV11-2,ASSAQGGRNQPQH
TRBJ1-5,TRBV2,ASSEWAGENQPQH
TRBJ1-2,TRBV19,ASSNEPTNYGYT
TRBJ1-5,TRBV7-9,ASSPPLDRAGQPQH
TRBJ2-1,TRBV30,ACLLADTYNEQF
TRBJ2-2,TRBV16,ASRETGVGTGELF
TRBJ2-3,TRBV7-3,ASSLGTSGLDTQY
TRBJ2-7,TRBV5-4,ASSSGLVSYEQY
TRBJ2-3,TRBV2,ASSEVTSGGRRDTQY
TRBJ1-2,TRBV11-2,ASTPFLGQGAPGYT
TRBJ1-1,TRBV7-9,ASSLSLNTEAF
TRBJ2-2,TRBV6-1,ASSGIQGTGELF
TRBJ2-3,TRBV5-1,ASSLDSATDTQY
TRBJ2-6,TRBV5-6,ASRTWPTGANVLT
TRBJ2-7,TRBV5-1,ASRQGQGTTYEQY
TRBJ2-2,TRBV27,ASSFLGRAGTGELF
TRBJ1-5,TRBV7-9,ASSLGAGRPQH
TRBJ2-3,TRBV27,ASRGLASDTQY
TRBJ1-1,TRBV27,ASSLQTGMITEAF
TRBJ1-1,TRBV15,ATSRVEGVRAF
TRBJ2-3,TRBV6-1,ASSEAMVTATDTQY
TRBJ2-7,TRBV6-1,ASSEFLAGGEQY
TRBJ2-6,TRBV27,ATRRSSGANVLT
TRBJ1-1,TRBV10-2,ASSGQGNTEAF
TRBJ2-3,TRBV5-5,ASSSGGTGGTDTQY
TRBJ2-7,TRBV5-1,ASSWGTGTSYEQY
TRBJ2-1,TRBV2,ASSEGGLDEQF
TRBJ1-5,TRBV6-6,ASLGGTGHNQPQH
TRBJ1-6,TRBV19,ASRTTDSYNSPLH
TRBJ1-2,TRBV18,ASSPQGSQTYGYT
TRBJ2-7,TRBV5-4,ASSEGGARYEQY